In its sample, the clone carrying this TCR beta chain is medium-sized (0.01 to 0.1%). What it binds is unknown. This record belongs to a study of spatial heterogeneity in lung cancer. Findings and caveats of the study: It was found that expanded intratumoral alpha and beta TCR counts tracked tumor mutation counts.

TCRdb recomputed calls from the 5' RACE reads with MiXCR, one row per CDR3 protein. The sample gives about 2,600 distinct CDR3 sequences, around 6.8% of which show up once; around 10% is in the top ten. Specified time point: sample taken at primary tumor resection. There are 13 residues in the CDR3. The ends lost 4 bases at V and 4 bases at J; junction bases unmatched: 3. Germline CDR1 SGHTA, CDR2 FQGNSA. The clonotype originates from a female donor with early-stage non-small cell lung cancer. Sequenced here: lung tumor tissue, sampled at surgery. This chain connects TRBV7-2 to TRBJ2-7; 8 bases agree with TRBD1. The CDR3 spells CASSSDRGYEQYF. The CDR3 region has the DNA TGTGCCAGCAGCTCCGACAGGGGTTACGAGCAGTACTTC. The entire variable domain, with the rest obtained from reference TRBV7-2 and TRBJ2-7, is as follows: GAGVSQSPSNKVTEKGKDVELRCDPISGHTALYWYRQSLGQGLEFLIYFQGNSAPDKSGLPSDRFSAERTGGSVSTLTIQRTQQEDSAVYLCASSSDRGYEQYFGPGTRLTVT.